These 2 T cell receptor beta chains originate from one sample sequenced in a study of control samples from healthy donors and cancer patients. TCRdb's table, derived via immunoSEQ multiplex PCR, lists solely in-frame clones and lacks some. The sample has 150,000 to 200,000 clones; around 95% are singletons. Sequenced: blood. These receptors originate from a woman between 40 and 55 years old in good health.

The V and J genes are TRBV6-4 and TRBJ2-2; 9 bases are a match to TRBD2. The length of the CDR3 is 15 residues. CDR1 is MRHNA and CDR2 is SNTAGT in the germline V gene. Trimming took 6 bases from V and 7 from J; bases not matched to a gene: 9. CDR3: CASSNVAGDGGELFF. In DNA, the CDR3 is TGTGCCAGCAGCAACGTAGCGGGAGACGGCGGGGAGCTGTTTTTT.

The V gene is TRBV4-3, the J gene TRBJ2-3; D call uncertain. Per the germline V gene, CDR1 is LGHNA and CDR2 is YSLEER. Trimming removed 0 bases from V and 0 bases from J, with 7 bases in between. The CDR3 covers 15 residues. CDR3 region: CASSQDGGSTDTQYF. CDR3 nucleotide sequence: TGCGCCAGCAGCCAAGATGGCGGAAGCACAGATACGCAGTATTTT.